The entry below gives a single TCR beta chain sequence along with its context. The antigen is not known. This PCR relied on a set of 60 Vbeta primers and 13 Jbeta primers. The table came from immunoSEQ multiplex PCR; TCRdb's copy has only in-frame clones and leaves some out. Of 85,000 to 95,000 clones in the sample, about 8% were seen once. The sample comes from a study of cytomegalovirus exposure and HLA in healthy donors. Germline assignment: CDR1 LGHNA and CDR2 YSLEER. Losses at the gene ends were 4 bases for V and 3 bases for J; bases not matched to a gene: 5. The CDR3 sequence is 15 residues long. Findings and limits, study-wide: In a later analysis, specific HLA alleles were associated with 16,000 or so TCR beta sequences at a 0.05 false discovery rate.

The rearrangement links TRBV4-3 to TRBJ2-7, with TRBD1 matching 11 bases. Sequencing was performed on PBMCs. The receptor's source is a man aged 50-60 years in good health and CMV-seronegative. This CDR3 is CASSLTGTGGYEQYF. As DNA, the CDR3 is TGCGCCAGCAGCCTAACCGGGACAGGGGGCTACGAGCAGTACTTC.